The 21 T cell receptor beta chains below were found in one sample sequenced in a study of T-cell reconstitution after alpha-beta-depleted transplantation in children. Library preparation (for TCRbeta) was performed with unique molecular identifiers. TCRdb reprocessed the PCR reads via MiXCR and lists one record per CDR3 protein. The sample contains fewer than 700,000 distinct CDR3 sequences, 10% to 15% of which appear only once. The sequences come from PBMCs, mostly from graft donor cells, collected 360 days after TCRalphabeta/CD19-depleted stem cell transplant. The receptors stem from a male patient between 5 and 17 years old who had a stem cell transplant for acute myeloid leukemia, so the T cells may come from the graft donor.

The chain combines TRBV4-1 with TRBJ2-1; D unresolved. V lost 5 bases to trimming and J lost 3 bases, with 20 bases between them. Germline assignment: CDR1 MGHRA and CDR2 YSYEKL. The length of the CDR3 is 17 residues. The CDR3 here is CASSAIPLLWFYNEQFF. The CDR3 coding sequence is TGCGCCAGCAGCGCAATCCCTCTCCTGTGGTTCTACAATGAGCAGTTCTTC.

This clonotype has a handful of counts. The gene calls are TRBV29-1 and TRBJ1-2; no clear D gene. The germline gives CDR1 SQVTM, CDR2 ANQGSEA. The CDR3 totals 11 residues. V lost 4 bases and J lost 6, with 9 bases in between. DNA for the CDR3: TGCAGCGTTGGACGGGTGGATGGCTACACCTTC. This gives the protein CSVGRVDGYTF.

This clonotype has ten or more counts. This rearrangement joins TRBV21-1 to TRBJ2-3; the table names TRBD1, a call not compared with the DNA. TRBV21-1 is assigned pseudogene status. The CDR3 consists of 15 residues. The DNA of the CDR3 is TGTGCCAGCAGCATCAGGGTATCTTTCACAGATACGCAGTATTTT. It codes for CASSIRVSFTDTQYF.

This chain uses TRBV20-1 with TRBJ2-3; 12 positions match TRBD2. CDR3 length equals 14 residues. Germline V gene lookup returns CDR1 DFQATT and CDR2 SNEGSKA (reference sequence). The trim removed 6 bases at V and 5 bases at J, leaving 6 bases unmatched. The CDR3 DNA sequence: TGCAGTGCCGGCGGACTAGCGGGAAGAGATACGCAGTATTTT. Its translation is CSAGGLAGRDTQYF.

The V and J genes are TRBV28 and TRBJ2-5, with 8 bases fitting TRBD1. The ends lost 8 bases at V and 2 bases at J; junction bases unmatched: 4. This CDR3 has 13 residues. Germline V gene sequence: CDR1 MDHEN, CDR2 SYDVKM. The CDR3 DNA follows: TGTGCCAGCTACACAGGGGGGCAAGAGACCCAGTACTTC. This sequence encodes CASYTGGQETQYF.

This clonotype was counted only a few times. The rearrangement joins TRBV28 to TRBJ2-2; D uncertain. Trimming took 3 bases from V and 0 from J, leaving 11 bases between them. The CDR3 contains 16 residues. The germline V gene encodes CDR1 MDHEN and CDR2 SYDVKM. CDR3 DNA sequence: TGTGCCAGCAGTTTCAGGTTGGCGGCGAACACCGGGGAGCTGTTTTTT. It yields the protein CASSFRLAANTGELFF.

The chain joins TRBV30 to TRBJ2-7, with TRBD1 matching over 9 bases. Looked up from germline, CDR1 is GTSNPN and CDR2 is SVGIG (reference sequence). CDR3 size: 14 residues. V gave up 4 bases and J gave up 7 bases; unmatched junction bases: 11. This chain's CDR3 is CAWNPDRGVIEQYF. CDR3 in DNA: TGTGCCTGGAACCCGGACAGGGGTGTAATAGAGCAGTACTTC.

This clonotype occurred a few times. CDR3 in DNA: TGCGCCAGCAGCCACGCGCAGGGCCCCGGGGAGCTGTTTTTT. It codes for CASSHAQGPGELFF. This chain connects TRBV4-3 to TRBJ2-2; possibly TRBD1 for D (5 bases). Deletions cut 3 bases from V and 6 bases from J, with 11 bases between. The germline V gene has CDR1 LGHNA and CDR2 YSLEER. The CDR3 spans 14 residues.

CDR3 DNA: TGTGCCAGCAGCCAGCTCAGGGGTGGGCTACTAGGGTCGTACTTC. Encoded protein: CASSQLRGGLLGSYF. V is TRBV7-8 and J is TRBJ2-7; tentative D call: TRBD1 (6 bases). V was cut by 5 bases and J by 12 bases, with 26 bases left in between. Germline CDR1 SGHVS, CDR2 FQNEAQ. The CDR3 is 15 amino acids.

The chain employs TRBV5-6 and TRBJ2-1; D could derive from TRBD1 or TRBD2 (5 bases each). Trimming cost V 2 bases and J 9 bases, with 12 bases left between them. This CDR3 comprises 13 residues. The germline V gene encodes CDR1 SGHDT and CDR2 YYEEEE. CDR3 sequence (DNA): TGTGCCAGCAGCTTAGTGAGGGGCGGTGAGCAGTTCTTC. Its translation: CASSLVRGGEQFF.

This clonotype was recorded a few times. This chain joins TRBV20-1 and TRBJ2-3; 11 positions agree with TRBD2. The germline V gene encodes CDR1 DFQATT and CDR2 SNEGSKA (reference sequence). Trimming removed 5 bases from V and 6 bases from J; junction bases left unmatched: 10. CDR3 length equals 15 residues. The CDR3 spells CSAPDTSGSSDTQYF. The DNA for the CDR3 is TGCAGTGCTCCTGATACTAGCGGGAGTAGTGATACGCAGTATTTT.

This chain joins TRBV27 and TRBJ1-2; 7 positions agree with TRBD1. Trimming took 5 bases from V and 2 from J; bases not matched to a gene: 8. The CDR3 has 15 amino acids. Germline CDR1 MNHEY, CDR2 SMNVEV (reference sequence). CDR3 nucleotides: TGTGCCAGCAGTCCCCGACAGGGAATCAACTATGGCTACACCTTC. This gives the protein CASSPRQGINYGYTF.

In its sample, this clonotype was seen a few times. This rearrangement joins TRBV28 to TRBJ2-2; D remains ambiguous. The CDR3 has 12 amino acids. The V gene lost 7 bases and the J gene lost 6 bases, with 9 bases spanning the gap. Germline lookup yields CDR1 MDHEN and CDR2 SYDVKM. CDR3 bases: TGTGCCAGCACCCTATGGTCCGGGGAGCTGTTTTTT. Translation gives CASTLWSGELFF. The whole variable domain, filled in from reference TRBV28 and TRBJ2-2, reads DVKVTQSSRYLVKRTGEKVFLECVQDMDHENMFWYRQDPGLGLRLIYFSYDVKMKEKGDIPEGYSVSREKKERFSLILESASTNQTSMYLCASTLWSGELFFGEGSRLTVL.

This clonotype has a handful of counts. The chain's CDR3 is CASSTASTGELFF. The CDR3 DNA reads as TGTGCCAGCAGTACAGCCAGCACCGGGGAGCTGTTTTTT. The chain links TRBV12-3 or TRBV12-4 to TRBJ2-2; D unclear. The V and J ends lost 5 bases and 4 bases respectively, with 8 bases between them. The CDR3 runs 13 residues.

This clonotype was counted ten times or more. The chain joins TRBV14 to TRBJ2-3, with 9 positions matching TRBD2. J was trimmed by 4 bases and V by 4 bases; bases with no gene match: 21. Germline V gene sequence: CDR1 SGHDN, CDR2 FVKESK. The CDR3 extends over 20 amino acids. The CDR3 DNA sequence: TGTGCCAGCAGCCCTCGGAACCGCGGGAGGGCCAGGGAGGAGGCAGATACGCAGTATTTT. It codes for CASSPRNRGRAREEADTQYF. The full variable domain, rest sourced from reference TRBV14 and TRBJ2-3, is EAGVTQFPSHSVIEKGQTVTLRCDPISGHDNLYWYRRVMGKEIKFLLHFVKESKQDESGMPNNRFLAERTGGTYSTLKVQPAELEDSGVYFCASSPRNRGRAREEADTQYFGPGTRLTVL.

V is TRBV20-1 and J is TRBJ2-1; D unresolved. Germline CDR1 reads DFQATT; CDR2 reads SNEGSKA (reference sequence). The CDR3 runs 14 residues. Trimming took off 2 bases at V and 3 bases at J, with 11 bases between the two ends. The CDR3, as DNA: TGCAGTGCTAGAATAAGGGTTAGCTACAATGAGCAGTTCTTC. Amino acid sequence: CSARIRVSYNEQFF.

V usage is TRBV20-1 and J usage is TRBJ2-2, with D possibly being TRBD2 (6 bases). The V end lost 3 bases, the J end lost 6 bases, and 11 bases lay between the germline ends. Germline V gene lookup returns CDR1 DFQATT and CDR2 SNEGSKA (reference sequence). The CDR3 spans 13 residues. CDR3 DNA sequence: TGCAGTGCTAGTATTTGGGGGGCCGGGGAGCTGTTTTTT. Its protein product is CSASIWGAGELFF.

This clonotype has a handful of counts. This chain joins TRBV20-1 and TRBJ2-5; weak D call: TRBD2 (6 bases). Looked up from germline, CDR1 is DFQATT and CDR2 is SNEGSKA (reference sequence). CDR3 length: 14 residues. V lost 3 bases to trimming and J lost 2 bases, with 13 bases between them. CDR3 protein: CSASGSLSQETQYF. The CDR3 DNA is TGCAGTGCTAGCGGGAGCTTAAGTCAAGAGACCCAGTACTTC.

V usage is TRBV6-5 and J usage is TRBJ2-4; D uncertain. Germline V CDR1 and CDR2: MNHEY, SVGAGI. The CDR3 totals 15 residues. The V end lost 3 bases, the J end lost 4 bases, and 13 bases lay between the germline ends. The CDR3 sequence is CASSYLTTVKNIQYF. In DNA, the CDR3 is TGTGCCAGCAGTTATCTCACCACCGTTAAAAACATTCAGTACTTC.

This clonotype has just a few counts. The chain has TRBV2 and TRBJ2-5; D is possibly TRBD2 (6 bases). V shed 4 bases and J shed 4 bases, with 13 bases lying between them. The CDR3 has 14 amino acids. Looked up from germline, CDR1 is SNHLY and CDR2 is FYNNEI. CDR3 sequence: CASSVIWGGETQYF. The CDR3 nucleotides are TGTGCCAGCAGTGTTATATGGGGAGGAGAGACCCAGTACTTC.

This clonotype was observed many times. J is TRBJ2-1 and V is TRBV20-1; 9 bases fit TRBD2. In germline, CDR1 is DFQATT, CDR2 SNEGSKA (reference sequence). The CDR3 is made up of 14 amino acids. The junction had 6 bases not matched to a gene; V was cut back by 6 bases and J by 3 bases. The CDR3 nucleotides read TGCAGTGCAGCACTAGCGGGCCTCTACAATGAGCAGTTCTTC. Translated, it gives CSAALAGLYNEQFF.